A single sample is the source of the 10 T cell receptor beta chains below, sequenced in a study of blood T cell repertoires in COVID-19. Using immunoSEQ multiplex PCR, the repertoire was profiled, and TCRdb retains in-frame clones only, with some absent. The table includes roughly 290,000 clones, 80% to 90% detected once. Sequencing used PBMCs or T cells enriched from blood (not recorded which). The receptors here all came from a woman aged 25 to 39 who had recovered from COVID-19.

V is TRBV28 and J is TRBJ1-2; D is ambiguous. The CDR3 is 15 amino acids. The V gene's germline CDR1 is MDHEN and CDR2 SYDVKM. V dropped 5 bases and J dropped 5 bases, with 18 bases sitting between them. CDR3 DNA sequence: TGTGCCAGCAGTGACTTTGGTGCCGAGACTTATGGCTACACCTTC. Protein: CASSDFGAETYGYTF.

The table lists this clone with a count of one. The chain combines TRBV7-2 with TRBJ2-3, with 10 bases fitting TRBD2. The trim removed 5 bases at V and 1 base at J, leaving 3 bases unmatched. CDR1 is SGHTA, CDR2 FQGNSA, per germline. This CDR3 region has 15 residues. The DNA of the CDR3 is TGTGCCAGCAGCATAGGGACTAGCGGCACAGATACGCAGTATTTT. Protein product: CASSIGTSGTDTQYF.

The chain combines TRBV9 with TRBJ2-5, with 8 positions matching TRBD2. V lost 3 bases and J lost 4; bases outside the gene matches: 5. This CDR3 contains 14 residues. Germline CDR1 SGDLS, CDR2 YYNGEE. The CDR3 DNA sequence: TGTGCCAGCAGCGGGACTAGCCGGGGAGAGACCCAGTACTTC. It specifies CASSGTSRGETQYF.

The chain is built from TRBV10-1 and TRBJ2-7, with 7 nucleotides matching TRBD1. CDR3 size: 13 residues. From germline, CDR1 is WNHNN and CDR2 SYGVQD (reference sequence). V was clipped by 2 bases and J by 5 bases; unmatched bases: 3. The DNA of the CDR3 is TGCGCCAGCAGTGAGAGGGGGCGAAACGAGCAGTACTTC. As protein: CASSERGRNEQYF.

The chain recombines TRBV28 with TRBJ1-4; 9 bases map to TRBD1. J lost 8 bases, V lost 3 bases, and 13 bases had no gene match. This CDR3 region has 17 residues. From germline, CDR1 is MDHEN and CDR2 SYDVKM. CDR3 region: CASSFAGTGYQWEKLFF. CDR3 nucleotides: TGTGCCAGCAGTTTCGCCGGGACAGGGTATCAGTGGGAAAAACTGTTTTTT.

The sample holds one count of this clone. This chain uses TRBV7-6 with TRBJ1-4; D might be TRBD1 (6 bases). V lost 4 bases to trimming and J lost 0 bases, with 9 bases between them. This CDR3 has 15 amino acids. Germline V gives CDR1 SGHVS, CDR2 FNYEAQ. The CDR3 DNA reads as TGTGCCAGCAGCTCAGCAGGGGCAACTAATGAAAAACTGTTTTTT. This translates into CASSSAGATNEKLFF.

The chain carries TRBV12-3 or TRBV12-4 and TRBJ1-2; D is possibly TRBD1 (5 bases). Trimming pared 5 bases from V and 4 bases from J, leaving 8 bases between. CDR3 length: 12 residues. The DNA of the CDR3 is TGTGCCAGCAGTCTCCAGGGCTATGGCTACACCTTC. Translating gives CASSLQGYGYTF.

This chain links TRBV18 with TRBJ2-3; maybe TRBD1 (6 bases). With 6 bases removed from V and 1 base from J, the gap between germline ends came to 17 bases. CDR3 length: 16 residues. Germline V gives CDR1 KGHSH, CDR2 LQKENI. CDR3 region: CASSPPKGQGTDTQYF. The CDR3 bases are TGTGCCAGCTCCCCCCCGAAGGGACAAGGCACAGATACGCAGTATTTT.

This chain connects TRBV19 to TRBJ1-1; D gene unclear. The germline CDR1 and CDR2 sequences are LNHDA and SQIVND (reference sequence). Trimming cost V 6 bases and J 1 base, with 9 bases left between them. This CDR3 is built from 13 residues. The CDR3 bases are TGTGCCAGTAGAGTGACTAGGAACACTGAAGCTTTCTTT. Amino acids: CASRVTRNTEAFF.

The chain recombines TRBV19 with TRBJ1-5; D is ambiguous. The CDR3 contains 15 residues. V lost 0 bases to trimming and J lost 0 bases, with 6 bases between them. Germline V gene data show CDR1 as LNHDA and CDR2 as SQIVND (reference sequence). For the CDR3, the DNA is TGTGCCAGTAGTATAGAGAGGTATAGCAATCAGCCCCAGCATTTT. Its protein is CASSIERYSNQPQHF.